One and the same sample provided the 7 T cell receptor beta chains below, sequenced in a study of T cell changes during pregnancy in multiple sclerosis. Method: immunoSEQ multiplex PCR; TCRdb's copy keeps in-frame clones and lacks some. The sample carries more than 60,000 clones, about 91% recorded once. Material: CD4+ T cells from peripheral blood mononuclear cells, obtained in the third trimester of pregnancy. All receptors come from a female donor in good health, enrolled as a control in a pregnancy study.

V usage is TRBV19 and J usage is TRBJ1-1; no firm D call. This CDR3 spans 14 amino acids. Trimming shortened V by 2 bases and J by 9 bases, and 16 bases separated the two germline ends. CDR1 and CDR2 (germline): LNHDA, SQIVND (reference sequence). The CDR3 sequence: CASSINPSVPKAFF. CDR3 nucleotide sequence: TGTGCCAGTAGTATAAACCCGTCCGTACCTAAAGCTTTCTTT.

The V call is TRBV11-3, the J call TRBJ2-3; 9 bases line up with TRBD1. The CDR3 has 16 amino acids. J was trimmed by 5 bases and V by 7 bases; bases with no gene match: 13. CDR1 and CDR2 (germline): SGHNT, YENEEA. CDR3 in amino acids: CASTVDRGSRLDTQYF. As DNA, the CDR3 is TGTGCCAGCACCGTGGACAGGGGCAGTAGGTTAGATACGCAGTATTTT.

This clone has only a few counts. The chain carries TRBV25-1 and TRBJ1-1, with no clear D. Germline CDR1 MGHDK, CDR2 SYGVNS. V was pared by 5 bases and J by 11 bases, with 15 bases between. CDR3 length equals 12 residues. CDR3 residues: CASSPLDGGAFF. In DNA form, the CDR3 reads TGTGCCAGCAGTCCCCTAGACGGAGGGGCTTTCTTT.

V is TRBV6-5 and J is TRBJ1-3; TRBD1 matches 8 bases. In germline, CDR1 is MNHEY, CDR2 SVGAGI. The ends lost 7 bases at V and 4 bases at J; junction bases unmatched: 6. This CDR3 is built from 14 residues. The DNA for the CDR3 is TGTGCCAGCACCCAAGGACAGGGAGGAAACACCATATATTTT. Its protein is CASTQGQGGNTIYF.

The gene calls are TRBV11-2 and TRBJ1-6; D is ambiguous. This CDR3 region has 13 residues. The V end was cut by 8 bases, the J end by 5 bases, with 10 bases between. Germline loops: CDR1 SGHAT, CDR2 FQNNGV. DNA of the CDR3: TGTGCCAGCGGAGGTGGTAATAATTCACCCCTCCACTTT. As protein: CASGGGNNSPLHF.

This clone appeared a single time. CDR3 coding DNA: TGTGCCAGCAGTGAGGGCGGGGTCGGAAACACCATATATTTT. Translation gives CASSEGGVGNTIYF. The chain is built from TRBV25-1 and TRBJ1-3; D remains ambiguous. Germline CDR1 and CDR2: MGHDK and SYGVNS. The CDR3 covers 14 residues. Between the trimmed V and J ends, which lost 3 bases and 4 bases, there was a span of 10 bases.

This rearrangement joins TRBV6-4 to TRBJ1-1; 7 bases are shared with TRBD1. V shed 3 bases, J shed 3 bases, and the junction held 1 base outside the gene matches. CDR1 is MRHNA and CDR2 is SNTAGT in the germline V gene. This CDR3 has 13 amino acids. Here the CDR3 reads CASSEDRDTEAFF. In DNA, the CDR3 is TGTGCCAGCAGTGAAGACAGGGACACTGAAGCTTTCTTT.